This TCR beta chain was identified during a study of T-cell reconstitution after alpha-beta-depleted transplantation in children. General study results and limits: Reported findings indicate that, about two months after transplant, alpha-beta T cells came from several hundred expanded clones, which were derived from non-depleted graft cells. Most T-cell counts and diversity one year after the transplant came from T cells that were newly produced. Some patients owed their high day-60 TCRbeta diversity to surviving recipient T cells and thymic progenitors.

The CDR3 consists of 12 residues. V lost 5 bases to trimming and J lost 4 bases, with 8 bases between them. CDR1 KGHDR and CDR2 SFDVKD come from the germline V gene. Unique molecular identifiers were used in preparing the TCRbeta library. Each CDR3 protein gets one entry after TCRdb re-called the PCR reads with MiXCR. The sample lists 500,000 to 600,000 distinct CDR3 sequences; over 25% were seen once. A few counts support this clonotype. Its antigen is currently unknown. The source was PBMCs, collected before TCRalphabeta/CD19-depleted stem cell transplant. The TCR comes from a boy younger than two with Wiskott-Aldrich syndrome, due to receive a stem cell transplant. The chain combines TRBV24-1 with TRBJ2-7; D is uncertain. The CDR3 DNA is TGTGCCACCAGTGTGGACGGTTACGAGCAGTACTTC. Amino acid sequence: CATSVDGYEQYF.